The 22 T cell receptor beta chains listed next were all sequenced from one sample in a study of CD8 T cells in Susac syndrome. It was with random hexamers that about 0.45 to 1 ug RNA was reverse transcribed. Each CDR3 protein is one row after TCRdb ran MiXCR on the immunoSEQ multiplex PCR reads. This sample carries about 170,000 distinct CDR3 sequences, around 93% of them seen once, and the ten largest clones take around 0.097%. Sequenced material: CD4+ T cells from PBMCs. The source of these receptors is a human donor with multiple sclerosis.

The chain uses TRBV4-3 and TRBJ1-1; no firm D call. Germline lookup yields CDR1 LGHNA and CDR2 YSLEER. Trimming cost V 0 bases and J 4 bases, with 9 bases left between them. The CDR3 sequence is 14 residues long. Written as DNA, the CDR3 is TGCGCCAGCAGCCAAGATAATGTCGGCACTGAAGCTTTCTTT. Translating gives CASSQDNVGTEAFF.

The chain couples TRBV19 to TRBJ1-6; the D gene is possibly TRBD1 (6 bases). Germline CDR1 reads LNHDA; CDR2 reads SQIVND (reference sequence). The length of the CDR3 is 16 residues. V was clipped by 5 bases and J by 7 bases, with 18 bases between them. For the CDR3, the DNA is TGTGCCAGTAGTTTCTCAGGACAGTTCAACAATTCACCCCTCCACTTT. Translation: CASSFSGQFNNSPLHF.

V usage is TRBV12-3 or TRBV12-4 and J usage is TRBJ1-1, with TRBD1 as a possible D gene (5 bases). V lost 8 bases to trimming and J lost 6 bases, with 16 bases between them. The CDR3 loop spans 13 amino acids. The CDR3 spells CASHVGPQAEAFF. DNA for the CDR3: TGTGCCAGCCATGTGGGGCCCCAGGCTGAAGCTTTCTTT.

The chain combines TRBV19 with TRBJ2-1; TRBD2 aligns across 16 bases. Germline CDR1 and CDR2: LNHDA and SQIVND (reference sequence). J gave up 6 bases and V 4 bases, and 9 bases lay outside the gene matches. This CDR3 has 18 amino acids. Here the CDR3 reads CASSTLTGTSGRGNEQFF. The CDR3 nucleotides read TGTGCCAGTAGTACCCTCACCGGGACTAGCGGGAGGGGCAATGAGCAGTTCTTC.

The chain employs TRBV2 and TRBJ1-1; possible D gene TRBD1, 6 bases. Trimming stripped 4 bases from V and 4 bases from J, with 13 bases between. Germline CDR1 is SNHLY and CDR2 is FYNNEI. This CDR3 region has 14 residues. In DNA form, the CDR3 reads TGTGCCAGCAGTGTGCAGGGGAGGGGCACTGAAGCTTTCTTT. Protein product: CASSVQGRGTEAFF.

The chain links TRBV15 to TRBJ1-1; the D is unclear. Trimming shortened V by 3 bases and J by 3 bases, and 14 bases separated the two germline ends. Germline values: CDR1 LNHNV, CDR2 YYDKDF (reference sequence). CDR3 size: 15 residues. The CDR3 DNA follows: TGTGCCACCAGCAGCGGGTTTGCCAAGGACACTGAAGCTTTCTTT. It encodes CATSSGFAKDTEAFF.

This chain joins TRBV6-1 and TRBJ2-6, with 7 bases fitting TRBD1. Germline assignment: CDR1 MNHNS and CDR2 SASEGT. The CDR3 spans 18 residues. V shed 8 bases and J 4 bases; nucleotides not matched to a gene: 17. The CDR3: CASHSLKTGRPGANVLTF. The CDR3 DNA reads TGTGCCAGCCACTCATTAAAGACAGGGCGGCCCGGGGCCAACGTCCTGACTTTC.

The chain employs TRBV29-1 and TRBJ1-2, with 7 nucleotides matching TRBD1. Germline CDR1 is SQVTM and CDR2 is ANQGSEA. This CDR3 is 13 amino acids long. The trim removed 4 bases at V and 5 bases at J, leaving 7 bases unmatched. In DNA, the CDR3 is TGCAGCGTTGTCGAGACAGGGAGATATGGCTACACCTTC. This sequence encodes CSVVETGRYGYTF. Supplemented by reference TRBV29-1 and TRBJ1-2, the full variable domain reads SAVISQKPSRDICQRGTSLTIQCQVDSQVTMMFWYRQQPGQSLTLIATANQGSEATYESGFVIDKFPISRPNLTFSTLTVSNMSPEDSSIYLCSVVETGRYGYTFGSGTRLTVV.

V and J are TRBV7-6 and TRBJ2-1; 7 bases agree with TRBD1. This CDR3 has 16 amino acids. Germline V lookup: CDR1 SGHVS, CDR2 FNYEAQ. After removal of 5 bases from V and 9 bases from J, the junction contained 16 bases not matched to a gene. CDR3 in amino acids: CASSPPTGVGRTEQFF. The CDR3 DNA sequence: TGTGCCAGCAGCCCCCCTACAGGGGTAGGGCGCACTGAGCAGTTCTTC.

This clonotype was detected a few times. The rearrangement uses TRBV28 and TRBJ2-7, with no clear D. The CDR3 has 10 residues. Germline-derived CDR1 and CDR2 are MDHEN and SYDVKM. V was pared by 10 bases and J by 3 bases, with 7 bases between. The CDR3 protein is CATQDYEQYF. The CDR3 nucleotides are TGTGCCACCCAAGACTACGAGCAGTACTTC.

The chain is built from TRBV6-5 and TRBJ2-7; TRBD1 agrees at 8 bases. The CDR3 length is 15 residues. Trimming removed 0 bases from V and 2 bases from J; junction bases left unmatched: 3. The germline V gene has CDR1 MNHEY and CDR2 SVGAGI. CDR3 nucleotides: TGTGCCAGCAGTTACTCGACGGGACAGGCCTACGAGCAGTACTTC. Translating gives CASSYSTGQAYEQYF.

J is TRBJ2-3 and V is TRBV5-1; 9 bases map to TRBD2. From germline, CDR1 is SGHRS and CDR2 YFSETQ. CDR3 length: 14 residues. After removal of 6 bases from V and 1 base from J, the junction contained 3 bases not matched to a gene. The CDR3 DNA sequence: TGCGCCAGCACACGGACTAGCGGCACAGATACGCAGTATTTT. It yields the protein CASTRTSGTDTQYF.

This clonotype was counted a single time. This chain uses TRBV13 with TRBJ2-2, with D possibly being TRBD1 (6 bases). CDR3 size: 13 residues. Germline V gene data show CDR1 as PRHDT and CDR2 as FYEKMQ (reference sequence). The V and J ends lost 6 bases and 6 bases respectively, with 11 bases between them. For the CDR3, the DNA is TGTGCCAGCAGTCTACAGGGCGCCGGGGAGCTGTTTTTT. Translating gives CASSLQGAGELFF. Based on the CDR3 plus reference TRBV13 and TRBJ2-2, the full variable domain is AAGVIQSPRHLIKEKRETATLKCYPIPRHDTVYWYQQGPGQDPQFLISFYEKMQSDKGSIPDRFSAQQFSDYHSELNMSSLELGDSALYFCASSLQGAGELFFGEGSRLTVL.

This clonotype was detected once. The chain employs TRBV2 and TRBJ2-1; D may be TRBD1 (6 bases). Germline V lookup: CDR1 SNHLY, CDR2 FYNNEI. Trimming pared 5 bases from V and 2 bases from J, leaving 10 bases between. This CDR3 is built from 14 residues. The chain's CDR3 is CASSPGHPYNEQFF. The CDR3 nucleotides read TGTGCCAGCAGTCCGGGACACCCCTACAATGAGCAGTTCTTC.

The rearrangement uses TRBV27 and TRBJ2-5; D may match TRBD1 or TRBD2 (6 bases each). This CDR3 comprises 14 residues. Germline V gene data show CDR1 as MNHEY and CDR2 as SMNVEV (reference sequence). Trimming removed 0 bases at V and 6 bases at J, with 11 bases between. CDR3: CASSLSGGLKTQYF. The CDR3 DNA sequence: TGTGCCAGCAGTTTATCGGGGGGCTTGAAGACCCAGTACTTC.

This chain uses TRBV5-1 with TRBJ1-1; 12 nucleotides match TRBD1. There are 16 residues in the CDR3. From germline, CDR1 is SGHRS and CDR2 YFSETQ. Trimming took 0 bases from V and 3 from J; bases not matched to a gene: 3. For the CDR3, the DNA is TGCGCCAGCAGCTTGGGGGACAGGGGGCGAGACACTGAAGCTTTCTTT. Its translation: CASSLGDRGRDTEAFF.

V usage is TRBV18 and J usage is TRBJ2-6; TRBD1 matches at 7 bases. V shed 2 bases, J shed 4 bases, and the junction held 8 bases outside the gene matches. This CDR3 is 17 amino acids long. Germline assignment: CDR1 KGHSH and CDR2 LQKENI. CDR3 sequence: CASSPATGFSGANVLTF. The CDR3 bases are TGTGCCAGCTCACCAGCGACAGGGTTTTCAGGGGCCAACGTCCTGACTTTC.

The gene calls are TRBV9 and TRBJ2-7, with TRBD1 as a possible D gene (6 bases). The CDR3 covers 16 residues. The V end lost 0 bases, the J end lost 2 bases, and 15 bases lay between the germline ends. Germline lookup yields CDR1 SGDLS and CDR2 YYNGEE. CDR3 loop: CASSVGDTLGTYEQYF. As DNA, the CDR3 is TGTGCCAGCAGCGTAGGGGACACCCTGGGAACCTACGAGCAGTACTTC.

The chain links TRBV3-1 to TRBJ1-2; D is ambiguous. Germline V CDR1 and CDR2: LGHDT, YNNKEL (reference sequence). This CDR3 contains 13 residues. V was pared by 3 bases and J by 7 bases, with 12 bases between. The CDR3 is CASSHGEVAGYTF. CDR3 DNA sequence: TGTGCCAGCAGCCACGGCGAGGTCGCTGGCTACACCTTC.

The chain couples TRBV28 to TRBJ2-7, with 8 bases that match TRBD2. Germline loops: CDR1 MDHEN, CDR2 SYDVKM. V was clipped by 6 bases and J by 1 base; unmatched bases: 8. The CDR3 is 15 residues long. This CDR3 reads CASSSGGGASYEQYF. The CDR3 region has the DNA TGTGCCAGCAGCTCCGGGGGGGGCGCTTCCTACGAGCAGTACTTC.

The chain carries TRBV28 and TRBJ1-1; a weak D match, TRBD1 (5 bases). CDR3 length: 13 residues. In germline, CDR1 is MDHEN, CDR2 SYDVKM. The germline V and J ends were trimmed by 1 base and 10 bases, with 13 bases remaining between them. CDR3 nucleotide sequence: TGTGCCAGCAGTTTATTGGGGGAGGCGAGAGCTTTCTTT. As protein: CASSLLGEARAFF.

This sequence joins TRBV6-1 and TRBJ1-2; D might be TRBD1 (5 bases). V lost 2 bases to trimming and J lost 3 bases, with 7 bases between them. The CDR3 length is 13 residues. Germline V gene lookup returns CDR1 MNHNS and CDR2 SASEGT. The CDR3: CASSETGYYGYTF. CDR3 in DNA: TGTGCCAGCAGTGAAACAGGATACTATGGCTACACCTTC.